This record concerns one TCR beta chain sequence. The sample originates from a study of CDR3 diversity in severe acne. TCRdb re-called the PCR reads through MiXCR, storing one row per CDR3 protein. The sample shows around 100,000 distinct CDR3 sequences, roughly 51% of them seen only once. Input material: blood. This sequence originates from a male donor with acne.

CDR3 DNA: TGTGCCAGCAGCTTACAGGATAGGGAGACCCAGTACTTC. It translates to CASSLQDRETQYF. The chain is built from TRBV7-3 and TRBJ2-5; D gene ambiguous. Trimming removed 2 bases at V and 5 bases at J, with 9 bases between. The CDR3 runs to 13 residues. Per germline, CDR1 SGHTA and CDR2 FQGTGA.